The 19 T cell receptor beta chains below come from one sample, sequenced in a study of blood T cell repertoires in COVID-19. Only in-frame clones appear in the TCRdb table, and some are missing; sequencing was by immunoSEQ multiplex PCR. Among some 86,000 clones, 85% were seen once, and the ten largest hold 13% to 15%. Sequenced material: peripheral blood. The receptors shown here come from a woman in her 70s with acute or convalescent COVID-19.

This sequence joins TRBV5-5 and TRBJ2-5; perhaps TRBD1 as D (5 bases). Trimming left V 0 bases short and J 5 bases short, with 5 bases between. CDR3 length equals 12 residues. From germline, CDR1 is SGHKS and CDR2 YYEKEE (reference sequence). The CDR3 spells CASSLAGETQYF. CDR3 coding DNA: TGTGCCAGCAGCTTGGCAGGGGAGACCCAGTACTTC.

The chain combines TRBV6-5 with TRBJ1-5; D remains unclear. The ends were cut back, 0 bases at V and 7 bases at J, with 10 bases in the middle. Germline V lookup: CDR1 MNHEY, CDR2 SVGAGI. The CDR3 length is 14 residues. The CDR3 nucleotides are TGTGCCAGCAGTTACTCCGGGGTTGGGCAGCCCCAGCATTTT. Protein product: CASSYSGVGQPQHF.

This CDR3 is CASSDPSGQRNNEQFF. CDR3 DNA: TGTGCCAGTAGTGACCCCTCGGGACAGAGAAACAATGAGCAGTTCTTC. This rearrangement joins TRBV19 to TRBJ2-1; TRBD1 matches 7 bases. V shed 5 bases, J shed 5 bases, and the junction held 12 bases outside the gene matches. The CDR3 extends over 16 amino acids. In germline, CDR1 is LNHDA, CDR2 SQIVND (reference sequence).

The V and J genes are TRBV12-3 or TRBV12-4 and TRBJ1-1, with 8 positions matching TRBD1. The CDR3 contains 12 residues. V lost 8 bases, J lost 12 bases, and 11 bases stayed unmatched. The CDR3 DNA is TGTGCCAGCGGAATAGGGACAGGAAAAACTTTCTTT. It codes for CASGIGTGKTFF.

V is TRBV13 and J is TRBJ1-1; 7 nucleotides match TRBD1. This CDR3 has 15 amino acids. Trimming removed 4 bases from V and 1 base from J; junction bases left unmatched: 6. The V gene's germline CDR1 is PRHDT and CDR2 FYEKMQ (reference sequence). CDR3 residues: CASSSWTGTNTEAFF. The CDR3 DNA reads TGTGCCAGCAGCTCATGGACAGGTACGAACACTGAAGCTTTCTTT.

The V gene is TRBV29-1, the J gene TRBJ1-2; 8 bases fit TRBD1. This CDR3 has 14 residues. Germline CDR1 is SQVTM and CDR2 is ANQGSEA. The V gene end was trimmed by 1 base and the J gene end by 2 bases; junction bases not matched to a gene: 3. The CDR3 DNA reads TGCAGCGTTGAAGGCAGGGGGCTGAACTATGGCTACACCTTC. Translated, it gives CSVEGRGLNYGYTF.

The CDR3 loop is CASSSITLKRGAEKLFF. Here the CDR3 DNA reads TGTGCCAGCAGCTCCATTACACTCAAACGCGGGGCTGAAAAACTGTTTTTT. The chain combines TRBV6-2 or TRBV6-3 with TRBJ1-4; tentatively, D is TRBD1 (5 bases). The ends were cut back, 6 bases at V and 7 bases at J, with 24 bases in the middle. The CDR3 sequence is 17 residues long. In germline, CDR1 is MNHEY, CDR2 SVGEGT.

The rearrangement links TRBV19 to TRBJ1-5; the match to TRBD1 covers 7 bases. Germline loops: CDR1 LNHDA, CDR2 SQIVND (reference sequence). The V and J ends lost 3 bases and 7 bases, in that order; junction bases with no gene match: 9. The CDR3 sequence is 15 residues long. CDR3 region: CASSILEGARQPQHF. The CDR3 nucleotides read TGTGCCAGTAGTATCTTGGAGGGGGCGAGGCAGCCCCAGCATTTT.

This clone has more than one count but fewer than ten. The junction does not match germline at one end; this may be a read error. The V call is TRBV10-2, the J call TRBJ1-2; 10 bases fit TRBD1. Germline-derived CDR1 and CDR2 are WSHSY and SAAADI. The CDR3 has 12 amino acids. CDR3 nucleotide sequence: TGCGCCAGCACCTTACCGGGACAGGGGATATTCTTC. This sequence encodes CASTLPGQGIFF.

The rearrangement links TRBV9 to TRBJ2-2, with a weak D call TRBD1 (6 bases). The CDR3 spans 14 residues. V lost 0 bases and J 9 bases, leaving 12 bases between the germline ends. Germline V lookup: CDR1 SGDLS, CDR2 YYNGEE. CDR3 coding DNA: TGTGCCAGCAGCGTAGCTCAGGGGTCCCGGGAGCTGTTTTTT. Amino acid sequence: CASSVAQGSRELFF.

The chain employs TRBV4-2 and TRBJ2-3; 11 positions match TRBD2. V was clipped by 7 bases and J by 4 bases; unmatched bases: 10. Germline-derived CDR1 and CDR2 are LGHNA and YNFKEQ. The CDR3 extends over 16 amino acids. This CDR3 is CASTGSGGAGPDTQYF. The CDR3 DNA follows: TGTGCCAGCACCGGTAGCGGGGGGGCAGGGCCAGATACGCAGTATTTT.

As for this clone: Relative to the germline gene, one junction end is altered; a read error may explain this. The chain combines TRBV3-1 (or the pseudogene TRBV3-2) with TRBJ2-2; 9 bases fit TRBD2. The CDR3 runs 18 residues. CDR1 LGHDT and CDR2 YNNKEL come from the germline V gene (reference sequence). The CDR3 DNA is TGTGCCAGCAGTCCCCGGAGTAGCGGGAGACCGAATACCGGGGAGCTGTTTTTT. Its protein product is CASSPRSSGRPNTGELFF.

The J gene is TRBJ1-2, the V gene TRBV29-1; 7 bases agree with TRBD1. Per the germline V gene, CDR1 is SQVTM and CDR2 is ANQGSEA. The CDR3 is 13 residues long. The ends lost 0 bases at V and 8 bases at J; junction bases unmatched: 6. DNA of the CDR3: TGCAGCGTTGAAGATGGGCAGGGGGAGGGCTACACCTTC. This encodes CSVEDGQGEGYTF.

The chain uses TRBV11-3 and TRBJ2-5; TRBD2 might be the D (6 bases). V was clipped by 5 bases and J by 7 bases, with 11 bases between them. The CDR3 is 12 amino acids. Germline-derived CDR1 and CDR2 are SGHNT and YENEEA. CDR3 residues: CASSQIGGTQYF. CDR3 nucleotides: TGTGCCAGCAGCCAAATCGGGGGGACCCAGTACTTC.

The chain is built from TRBV6-5 and TRBJ1-6; D gene ambiguous. V was cut by 11 bases and J by 0 bases, with 8 bases left in between. Germline lookup yields CDR1 MNHEY and CDR2 SVGAGI. The CDR3 is 13 residues long. CDR3 nucleotide sequence: TGTGCCGGCGAGGGCTCCTATAATTCACCCCTCCACTTT. The encoded protein is CAGEGSYNSPLHF.

The chain combines TRBV10-1 with TRBJ1-1; D unclear. Trimming removed 3 bases from V and 2 bases from J, with 7 bases in between. This CDR3 comprises 13 residues. The germline gives CDR1 WNHNN, CDR2 SYGVQD (reference sequence). The CDR3 is CASSESINTEAFF. CDR3 DNA: TGCGCCAGCAGTGAATCCATCAACACTGAAGCTTTCTTT.

CDR3 residues: CASSLAPRPHEKLFF. DNA of the CDR3: TGTGCCAGCAGCTTAGCGCCCAGGCCACATGAAAAACTGTTTTTT. The genes are TRBV7-8 and TRBJ1-4; D gene ambiguous. CDR3 length: 15 amino acids. The V gene lost 0 bases and the J gene lost 6 bases, with 11 bases spanning the gap. Germline loops: CDR1 SGHVS, CDR2 FQNEAQ.

The chain has TRBV6-5 and TRBJ2-7, with unresolved D. CDR1 and CDR2 from the germline V gene are MNHEY and SVGAGI. The CDR3 loop spans 12 amino acids. Trimming cost V 7 bases and J 12 bases, with 19 bases left between them. The CDR3 sequence: CASTETSRPMYV. CDR3 DNA: TGTGCCAGCACCGAAACGTCGCGGCCCATGTACGTC.

This clone was recorded only once. CDR3 coding DNA: TGTGCCAGCAGTTACTCGACAGCAGACGTCAGCAATCAGCCCCAGCATTTT. This codes for CASSYSTADVSNQPQHF. This chain uses TRBV6-2 or TRBV6-3 with TRBJ1-5, with D perhaps TRBD1 (5 bases). The length of the CDR3 is 17 residues. CDR1 and CDR2 from the germline V gene are MNHEY and SVGEGT. V was pared by 0 bases and J by 1 base, with 13 bases between.